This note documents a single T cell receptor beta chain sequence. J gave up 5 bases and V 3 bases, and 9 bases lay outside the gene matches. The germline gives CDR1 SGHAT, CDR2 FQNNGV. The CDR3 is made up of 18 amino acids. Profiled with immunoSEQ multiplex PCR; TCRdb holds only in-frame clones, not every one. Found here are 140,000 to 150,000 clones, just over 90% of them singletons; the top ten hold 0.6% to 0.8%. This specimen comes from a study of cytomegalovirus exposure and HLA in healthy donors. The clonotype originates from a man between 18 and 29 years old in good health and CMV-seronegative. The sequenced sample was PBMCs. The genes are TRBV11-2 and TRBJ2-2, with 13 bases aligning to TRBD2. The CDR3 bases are TGTGCCAGCAGCTTCCGTACGGGACTAGCGGGACGTACCGGGGAGCTGTTTTTT. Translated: CASSFRTGLAGRTGELFF.